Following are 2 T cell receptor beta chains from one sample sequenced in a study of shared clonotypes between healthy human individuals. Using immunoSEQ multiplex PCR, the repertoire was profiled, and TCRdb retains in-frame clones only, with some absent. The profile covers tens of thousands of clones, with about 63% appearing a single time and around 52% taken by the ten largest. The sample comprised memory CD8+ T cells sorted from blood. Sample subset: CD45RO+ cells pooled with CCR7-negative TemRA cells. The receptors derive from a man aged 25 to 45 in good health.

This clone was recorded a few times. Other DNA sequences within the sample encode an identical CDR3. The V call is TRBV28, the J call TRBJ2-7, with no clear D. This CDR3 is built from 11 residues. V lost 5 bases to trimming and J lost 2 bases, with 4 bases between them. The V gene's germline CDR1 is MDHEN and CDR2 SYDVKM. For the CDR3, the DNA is TGTGCCAGCAGTACGACCTACGAGCAGTACTTC. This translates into CASSTTYEQYF.

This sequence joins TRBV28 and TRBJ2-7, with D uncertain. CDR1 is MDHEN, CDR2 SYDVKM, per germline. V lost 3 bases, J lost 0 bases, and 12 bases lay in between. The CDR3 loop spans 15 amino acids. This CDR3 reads CASSFSGATSYEQYF. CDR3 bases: TGTGCCAGCAGTTTTTCCGGCGCGACCTCCTACGAGCAGTACTTC.